The clone carrying this TCR beta chain has only one observation. Produced via immunoSEQ multiplex PCR; TCRdb's table is partial and in-frame only. This sample has around 160,000 clones, with around nine tenths found just once. This entry is derived from a study of blood T cell repertoires in COVID-19. Seattle patients were enrolled while actively infected and followed longitudinally. This CDR3 has 14 amino acids. The V gene end was trimmed by 6 bases and the J gene end by 8 bases; junction bases not matched to a gene: 8. From germline, CDR1 is SNHLY and CDR2 FYNNEI. J is TRBJ2-1 and V is TRBV2; 9 bases are a match to TRBD2. The TCR was taken from a woman in her 70s with COVID-19, enrolled during active disease. The sequenced sample consisted of peripheral blood. Written as DNA, the CDR3 is TGTGCCAGCAGGGAGAGGACTAGCGCTCATGAGCAGTTCTTC. Translation gives CASRERTSAHEQFF.